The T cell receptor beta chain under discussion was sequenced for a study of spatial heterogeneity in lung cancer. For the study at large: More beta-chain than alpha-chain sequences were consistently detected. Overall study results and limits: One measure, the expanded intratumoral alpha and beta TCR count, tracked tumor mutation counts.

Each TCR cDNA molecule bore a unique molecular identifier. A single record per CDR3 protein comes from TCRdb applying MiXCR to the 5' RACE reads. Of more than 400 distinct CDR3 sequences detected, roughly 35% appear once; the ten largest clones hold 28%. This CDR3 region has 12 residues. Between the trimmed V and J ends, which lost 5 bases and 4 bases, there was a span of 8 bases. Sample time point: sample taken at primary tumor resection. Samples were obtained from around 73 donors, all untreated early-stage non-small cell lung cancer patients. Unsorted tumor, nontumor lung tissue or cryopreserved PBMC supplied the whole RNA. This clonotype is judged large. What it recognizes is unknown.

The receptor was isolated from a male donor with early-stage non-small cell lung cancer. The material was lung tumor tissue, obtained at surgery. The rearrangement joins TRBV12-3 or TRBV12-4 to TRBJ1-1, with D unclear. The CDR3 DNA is TGTGCCAGCAGTCCGGGGAGCACTGAAGCTTTCTTT. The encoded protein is CASSPGSTEAFF.